These 14 T cell receptor beta chains share one sample of origin, sequenced in a study of T cell repertoires in cytomegalovirus infection (dated 2019 in TCRdb). The data were produced on an Illumina HiSeq 1500. Clones were called with MiXCR by TCRdb after fastp trimmed the public reads at Q25, and only in-frame beta chains were retained. Under each unique CDR3 protein, matching rows form one entry showing the most common genes and DNA. Within this sample are hundreds of thousands of distinct CDR3 sequences, with about 7% of them counted one time only. Under 7% of the sample belongs to the ten largest clones. Sample: PBMCs. These receptors came from a human donor in good health (CMV status not recorded). Some clones in this sample may be carry-over from other donors' samples.

Only a few counts were recorded for this clonotype. The chain recombines TRBV7-4 with TRBJ2-5, with D unresolved. V was clipped by 2 bases and J by 2 bases, with 9 bases between them. Germline V lookup: CDR1 SGHVT, CDR2 SQSDAQ. This CDR3 contains 14 residues. CDR3 sequence (DNA): TGTGCCAGCAGCTTAACGGTCTTTCAAGAGACCCAGTACTTC. This translates into CASSLTVFQETQYF.

This clonotype was seen many times. The gene calls are TRBV6-6 and TRBJ1-2; D call uncertain. The germline V and J ends were trimmed by 6 bases and 8 bases, with 7 bases remaining between them. Germline V CDR1 and CDR2: MNHNY, SVGAGI (reference sequence). The CDR3 is 10 residues long. The CDR3 reads CASSRRGYTF. CDR3 DNA sequence: TGTGCCAGCAGCCGTCGGGGCTACACCTTC.

This clonotype was seen many times. The rearrangement uses TRBV11-2 and TRBJ2-1, with a possible D match to TRBD1 (6 bases). Germline loops: CDR1 SGHAT, CDR2 FQNNGV. The CDR3 covers 15 residues. Trimming took off 2 bases at V and 7 bases at J, with 15 bases between the two ends. The CDR3 reads CASSLNTGTENEQFF. CDR3 sequence (DNA): TGTGCCAGCAGCTTAAACACAGGGACGGAGAATGAGCAGTTCTTC.

This clonotype was counted ten times or more. The chain has TRBV28 and TRBJ2-7, with TRBD1 matching 7 bases. Losses at the gene ends were 5 bases for V and 2 bases for J; bases not matched to a gene: 9. Germline CDR1 is MDHEN and CDR2 is SYDVKM. This CDR3 has 15 amino acids. The CDR3 DNA reads TGTGCCAGCAGTGTCGACCGGGACAGACCCTACGAGCAGTACTTC. The encoded protein is CASSVDRDRPYEQYF.

This clonotype was seen at least ten times. The V call is TRBV7-9, the J call TRBJ1-2; D is ambiguous. The V end was cut by 8 bases, the J end by 7 bases, with 14 bases between. Germline CDR1 is SEHNR and CDR2 is FQNEAQ (reference sequence). This CDR3 has 12 residues. The CDR3 sequence: CASEYPDGGYTF. For the CDR3, the DNA is TGTGCCAGCGAGTATCCCGATGGTGGCTACACCTTC.

The sample holds many counts of this clonotype. The J gene is TRBJ1-1, the V gene TRBV11-2; 8 bases map to TRBD1. Germline loops: CDR1 SGHAT, CDR2 FQNNGV. The CDR3 contains 14 residues. After removal of 5 bases from V and 5 bases from J, the junction contained 7 bases not matched to a gene. The CDR3 DNA sequence: TGTGCCAGCAGCCAGATCAGGGGGCGGACTGAAGCTTTCTTT. It translates to CASSQIRGRTEAFF.

The chain has TRBV29-1 and TRBJ1-1; weak D call: TRBD1 (5 bases). CDR3 length: 12 residues. The germline CDR1 and CDR2 sequences are SQVTM and ANQGSEA. Trimming cost V 8 bases and J 6 bases, with 16 bases left between them. CDR3 residues: CSFGGRGSEAFF. DNA for the CDR3: TGCAGCTTTGGAGGAAGGGGATCTGAAGCTTTCTTT.

This clonotype was recorded at least ten times. The chain combines TRBV10-3 with TRBJ1-1; no clear D. CDR3 length: 11 amino acids. Trimming left V 4 bases short and J 8 bases short, with 8 bases between. CDR1 is ENHRY and CDR2 is SYGVKD in the germline V gene. The CDR3 loop reads CAISGWQEAFF. CDR3 in DNA: TGTGCCATCAGTGGTTGGCAGGAAGCTTTCTTT.

This clonotype turned up a few times. The chain carries TRBV29-1 and TRBJ1-4, with D hard to call. CDR1 is SQVTM and CDR2 is ANQGSEA in the germline V gene. V was cut by 6 bases and J by 1 base, with 12 bases left in between. CDR3 length: 14 amino acids. CDR3 protein: CSVSITGTNEKLFF. As DNA, the CDR3 is TGCAGCGTCTCAATAACGGGAACTAATGAAAAACTGTTTTTT.

This clonotype showed up many times. The V call is TRBV6-5, the J call TRBJ2-7; 7 bases are a match to TRBD1. Germline V gene data show CDR1 as MNHEY and CDR2 as SVGAGI. The CDR3 contains 13 residues. J gave up 5 bases and V 2 bases, and 3 bases lay outside the gene matches. CDR3 sequence (DNA): TGTGCCAGCAGTTACCGGGACAGTGACGAGCAGTACTTC. Translation gives CASSYRDSDEQYF.

This clonotype was observed many times. The chain carries TRBV6-5 and TRBJ2-3, with D uncertain. V was shortened by 8 bases and J by 3 bases, with 15 bases between the two germline ends. Per germline, CDR1 MNHEY and CDR2 SVGAGI. The CDR3 is made up of 14 amino acids. In nucleotides, the CDR3 is TGTGCCAGCTCTCGTGCGGTGTTGACAGATACGCAGTATTTT. It encodes CASSRAVLTDTQYF.

This clonotype was seen repeatedly, ten times or more. The chain couples TRBV28 to TRBJ1-1; 8 positions agree with TRBD1. CDR1 is MDHEN, CDR2 SYDVKM, per germline. J was trimmed by 4 bases and V by 5 bases; bases with no gene match: 9. This CDR3 is 15 amino acids long. The CDR3 nucleotides are TGTGCCAGCAGTGATCGGACAGGGACGGGCACTGAAGCTTTCTTT. Its protein product is CASSDRTGTGTEAFF.

This clonotype was counted many times. J is TRBJ1-2 and V is TRBV7-9; perhaps TRBD1 as D (6 bases). Germline CDR1 and CDR2: SEHNR and FQNEAQ (reference sequence). V was trimmed by 0 bases and J by 1 base, leaving 15 bases between them. This CDR3 region has 17 residues. CDR3 in DNA: TGTGCCAGCAGCTTAGCTCGCGGGCCAGGGGATAACTATGGCTACACCTTC. Encoded protein: CASSLARGPGDNYGYTF.

Ten or more counts support this clonotype. The chain employs TRBV13 and TRBJ1-5; D unresolved. This CDR3 is 16 amino acids long. The V end lost 3 bases, the J end lost 4 bases, and 16 bases lay between the germline ends. Germline V gene sequence: CDR1 PRHDT, CDR2 FYEKMQ (reference sequence). CDR3 sequence (DNA): TGTGCCAGCAGCTTCGGAACGAACGACCCGAATCAGCCCCAGCATTTT. Protein sequence: CASSFGTNDPNQPQHF.